Below are 14 T cell receptor beta chains sequenced from a single sample in a study of cytomegalovirus exposure and HLA in healthy donors (dated by TCRdb to about 2017). Preparation of the library involved the immunoSEQ multiplex PCR assay. A mixture of 60 forward primers for TCR Vbeta segments and 13 reverse primers for TCR Jbeta segments was used in the multiplex PCR. As stored in TCRdb, this immuneACCESS dataset retains in-frame rearrangements with V and J assigned. A fraction of the clones does not appear; measured against another copy, unresolved V genes explain less than half of the discrepancy, and the remainder lacks a known reason. The sample table shows around 150,000 clones, and roughly four fifths are seen once. Of the sample, less than 10% falls within the top ten clones. Sample: PBMCs. Receptor source: a woman between 45 and 65 years old in good health and CMV-seropositive.

The CDR3 DNA is TGTGCCAGCAGCCAGGGGTGGTGGACCCCCGATGGCTACACCTTC. Its translation is CASSQGWWTPDGYTF. The chain is built from TRBV7-2 and TRBJ1-2; a possible D gene is TRBD1 (6 bases). The CDR3 is made up of 15 amino acids. Looked up from germline, CDR1 is SGHTA and CDR2 is FQGNSA. V was shortened by 5 bases and J by 6 bases, with 19 bases between the two germline ends.

The rearrangement joins TRBV19 to TRBJ1-1; D possibly corresponds to TRBD1 (6 bases). The CDR3 extends over 16 amino acids. The germline V and J ends were trimmed by 3 bases and 9 bases, with 23 bases remaining between them. Per germline, CDR1 LNHDA and CDR2 SQIVND (reference sequence). CDR3: CASSMVMWTVGYKAFF. The CDR3 nucleotides are TGTGCCAGTAGTATGGTTATGTGGACAGTGGGCTATAAAGCTTTCTTT.

This chain joins TRBV28 and TRBJ2-7; 7 bases agree with TRBD1. CDR1 and CDR2 (germline): MDHEN, SYDVKM. CDR3 length: 15 residues. V lost 6 bases, J lost 1 base, and 9 bases stayed unmatched. The CDR3 region has the DNA TGTGCCAGCAGCAGACTCGGGGACAGATCCTACGAGCAGTACTTC. This translates into CASSRLGDRSYEQYF. Drawing the rest from reference TRBV28 and TRBJ2-7, the complete variable domain is DVKVTQSSRYLVKRTGEKVFLECVQDMDHENMFWYRQDPGLGLRLIYFSYDVKMKEKGDIPEGYSVSREKKERFSLILESASTNQTSMYLCASSRLGDRSYEQYFGPGTRLTVT.

This clone occurred a few times. The rearrangement uses TRBV2 and TRBJ1-5; D is perhaps TRBD1 (5 bases). The CDR3 length is 14 residues. Germline V CDR1 and CDR2: SNHLY, FYNNEI. Trimming took 5 bases from V and 5 from J, leaving 13 bases between them. The CDR3 DNA is TGTGCCAGCAGTCTATCGGGGGGGGATCAGCCCCAGCATTTT. Its protein is CASSLSGGDQPQHF. Supplemented by reference TRBV2 and TRBJ1-5, the full variable domain reads EPEVTQTPSHQVTQMGQEVILRCVPISNHLYFYWYRQILGQKVEFLVSFYNNEISEKSEIFDDQFSVERPDGSNFTLKIRSTKLEDSAMYFCASSLSGGDQPQHFGDGTRLSIL.

The chain couples TRBV11-2 to TRBJ2-7; D may be TRBD2 (6 bases). Trimming removed 5 bases from V and 0 bases from J, with 8 bases in between. The germline V gene has CDR1 SGHAT and CDR2 FQNNGV. The CDR3 length is 13 residues. CDR3 DNA sequence: TGTGCCAGCAGCCGTAGCGGCTCCTACGAGCAGTACTTC. Its translation: CASSRSGSYEQYF. Full variable domain (outside the CDR3, taken from reference TRBV11-2 and TRBJ2-7): EAGVAQSPRYKIIEKRQSVAFWCNPISGHATLYWYQQILGQGPKLLIQFQNNGVVDDSQLPKDRFSAERLKGVDSTLKIQPAKLEDSAVYLCASSRSGSYEQYFGPGTRLTVT.

This CDR3 reads CASRWGDQPQHF. Written as DNA, the CDR3 is TGTGCCAGCAGGTGGGGAGACCAGCCCCAGCATTTT. The chain recombines TRBV7-9 with TRBJ1-5; D gene ambiguous. The CDR3 totals 12 residues. Germline loops: CDR1 SEHNR, CDR2 FQNEAQ (reference sequence). V was cut by 6 bases and J by 7 bases, with 10 bases left in between.

This rearrangement joins TRBV6-5 to TRBJ1-4; possibly TRBD1 for D (6 bases). This CDR3 is built from 15 residues. The V and J ends lost 0 bases and 7 bases respectively, with 12 bases between them. Germline values: CDR1 MNHEY, CDR2 SVGAGI. The CDR3 nucleotides are TGTGCCAGCAGTTACTCGGGGGCGGACAGTGAAAAACTGTTTTTT. This sequence encodes CASSYSGADSEKLFF.

The chain has TRBV15 and TRBJ2-5; 8 nucleotides align to TRBD1. The CDR3 spans 14 residues. Germline CDR1 LNHNV, CDR2 YYDKDF (reference sequence). J was trimmed by 7 bases and V by 2 bases; bases with no gene match: 6. The CDR3 is CATSRQQGVGTQYF. In DNA, the CDR3 is TGTGCCACCAGCAGACAACAGGGGGTTGGGACCCAGTACTTC.

The chain recombines TRBV25-1 with TRBJ2-3, with TRBD1 matching 9 bases. The CDR3 sequence is 12 residues long. Trimming removed 6 bases from V and 9 bases from J; junction bases left unmatched: 4. Germline values: CDR1 MGHDK, CDR2 SYGVNS. This CDR3 is CASRTGGETQYF. In nucleotides, the CDR3 is TGTGCCAGCAGGACAGGGGGGGAGACGCAGTATTTT.

Comment on this clone: The junction departs from the called germline gene at one end, perhaps through a read error. The J gene is TRBJ2-6, the V gene TRBV9; the D gene is possibly TRBD1 (5 bases). There are 17 residues in the CDR3. CDR1 and CDR2 from the germline V gene are SGDLS and YYNGEE. The DNA of the CDR3 is TGTGCCAGCAGCGCCATCTTGGACATCCCTGGGGCCAACGGCCTGACTTTC. It specifies CASSAILDIPGANGLTF.

This chain uses TRBV7-9 with TRBJ1-2; possibly TRBD1 for D (6 bases). Deletions cut 3 bases from V and 8 bases from J, with 16 bases between. Germline assignment: CDR1 SEHNR and CDR2 FQNEAQ (reference sequence). The CDR3 totals 14 residues. Written as DNA, the CDR3 is TGTGCCAGCAGCTTCGTAGGGGAAGGGGGAGGCTACACCTTC. Translation: CASSFVGEGGGYTF.

This clone was seen only a few times. The chain carries TRBV28 and TRBJ2-1; D unresolved. V dropped 3 bases and J dropped 3 bases, with 3 bases sitting between them. Per the germline V gene, CDR1 is MDHEN and CDR2 is SYDVKM. This CDR3 is 12 amino acids long. CDR3 sequence: CASSLSYNEQFF. The CDR3 DNA reads as TGTGCCAGCAGTTTGAGCTACAATGAGCAGTTCTTC.

V gene TRBV27 combines with J gene TRBJ1-5, with D possibly being TRBD1 (5 bases). Germline values: CDR1 MNHEY, CDR2 SMNVEV (reference sequence). V was pared by 10 bases and J by 2 bases, with 12 bases between. This CDR3 spans 13 amino acids. The CDR3 nucleotides are TGTGCCACCCGGGGGGTAGGCAATCAGCCCCAGCATTTT. Its protein product is CATRGVGNQPQHF.

The genes are TRBV2 and TRBJ2-4; 8 bases line up with TRBD1. Germline V CDR1 and CDR2: SNHLY, FYNNEI. The CDR3 is made up of 15 amino acids. The V gene end was trimmed by 8 bases and the J gene end by 7 bases; junction bases not matched to a gene: 13. CDR3: CASDLQGGHGNIQYF. The CDR3, as DNA: TGTGCCAGCGATTTACAGGGGGGACACGGGAACATTCAGTACTTC.